This T cell receptor (beta chain) was identified in a study of PD-L1 blockade in urothelial cancer. Study details: Patients went on atezolizumab around 2014, receiving 1,200 mg intravenously every 3 weeks. It was at 3 weeks (second dose) and 6 weeks after treatment start that blood was analyzed. T cell content in blood samples showed a median of about 140,000.

Libraries were prepared by immunoSEQ multiplex PCR; TCRdb keeps only in-frame clonotypes and omits some of them. The table has some 31,000 clones, 79% seen once. Trimming cost V 1 base and J 5 bases; bases outside gene matches: 4. Germline lookup yields CDR1 MGHDK and CDR2 SYGVNS. The CDR3 has 14 residues. Time point: peripheral blood 6 weeks after treatment start. The rearrangement uses TRBV25-1 and TRBJ2-7; 8 bases fit TRBD1. The sequencing used PBMCs, collected around atezolizumab (anti-PD-L1) treatment. The TCR sequence derives from a man in his 70s with urothelial cancer. The CDR3 nucleotides are TGTGCCAGCAGTGAATGGACAGGGATCCACGAGCAGTACTTC. As protein: CASSEWTGIHEQYF.